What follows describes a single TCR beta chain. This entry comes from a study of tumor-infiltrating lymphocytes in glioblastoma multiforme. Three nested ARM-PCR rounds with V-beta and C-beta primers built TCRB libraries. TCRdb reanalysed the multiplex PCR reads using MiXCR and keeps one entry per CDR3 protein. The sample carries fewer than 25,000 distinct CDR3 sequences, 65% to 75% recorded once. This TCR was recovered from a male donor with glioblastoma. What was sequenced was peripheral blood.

CDR3 amino acids: CASSQQRENNEQFF. The CDR3 DNA reads as TGCGCCAGCAGCCAACAGCGGGAGAACAATGAGCAGTTCTTC. The chain has TRBV4-1 and TRBJ2-1; the match to TRBD2 covers 8 bases. With V trimmed by 2 bases and J by 5 bases, 2 bases remained unmatched. The length of the CDR3 is 14 residues. Germline loops: CDR1 MGHRA, CDR2 YSYEKL.